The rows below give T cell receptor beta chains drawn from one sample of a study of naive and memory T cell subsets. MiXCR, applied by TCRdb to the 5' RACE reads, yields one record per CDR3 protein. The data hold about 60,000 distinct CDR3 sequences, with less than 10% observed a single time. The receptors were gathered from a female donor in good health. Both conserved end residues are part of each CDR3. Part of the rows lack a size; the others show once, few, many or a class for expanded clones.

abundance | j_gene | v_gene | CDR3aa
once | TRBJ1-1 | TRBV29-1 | CSVEDTRAGNTEAFF
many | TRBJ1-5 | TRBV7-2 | CASSSQGLNQPQHF
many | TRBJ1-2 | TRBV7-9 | CASSNPAGSRVGYTF
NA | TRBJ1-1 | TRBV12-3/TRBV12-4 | CASSFSMKNTEAFF
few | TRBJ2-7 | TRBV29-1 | CSVARDSDSYEQYF
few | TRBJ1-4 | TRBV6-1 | CASSDPGRGLFNEKLFF
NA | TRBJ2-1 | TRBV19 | CASRVASSYNEQFF
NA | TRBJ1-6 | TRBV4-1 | CASSLNPRLGNSPLHF
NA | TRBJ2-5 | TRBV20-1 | CSARDLSGTSQETQYF
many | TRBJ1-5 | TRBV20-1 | CSARAAITGPHQPQHF
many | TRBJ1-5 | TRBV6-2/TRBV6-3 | CASSLRRDEYSNQPQHF
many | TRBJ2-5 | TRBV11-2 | CASSLDRGEETQYF
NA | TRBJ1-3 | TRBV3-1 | CASSQERGSLSGNTIYF
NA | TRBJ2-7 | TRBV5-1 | CASGGSGYEQYF
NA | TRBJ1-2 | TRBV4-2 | CASSQDLGSAAGYTF
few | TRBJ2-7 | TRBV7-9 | CASSSDRGRYEQYF
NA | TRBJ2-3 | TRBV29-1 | CSTRTDTQYF
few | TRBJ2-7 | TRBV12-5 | CASGWGDRASGDVEQYF
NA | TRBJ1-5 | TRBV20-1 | CSAPLTTSNQPQHF
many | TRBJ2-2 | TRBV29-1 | CSAPGQGRTGELFF
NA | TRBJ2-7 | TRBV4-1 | CASSQDRQDYEQYF
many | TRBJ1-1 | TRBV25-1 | CASKRTGGRTEAFF
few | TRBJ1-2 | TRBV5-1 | CASSLQTNYGYTF
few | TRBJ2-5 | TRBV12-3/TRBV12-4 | CASSLAPNYETQYF
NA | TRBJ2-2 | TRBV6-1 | CASSESWGNTGELFF
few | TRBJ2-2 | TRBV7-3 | CASSSAGNTGELFF
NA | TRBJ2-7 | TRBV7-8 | CASSKGLFASIYEQYF
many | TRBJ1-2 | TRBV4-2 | CASSQPDYGYTF
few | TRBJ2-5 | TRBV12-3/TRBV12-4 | CASSAFGQGAETQYF
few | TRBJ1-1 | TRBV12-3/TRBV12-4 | CASRGRRTFMNTEAFF
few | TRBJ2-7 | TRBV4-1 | CASSAQGANEQYF
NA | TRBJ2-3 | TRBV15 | CATSRDPKDRVGDTDTQYF
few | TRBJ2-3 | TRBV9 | CASSVEVSTDTQYF
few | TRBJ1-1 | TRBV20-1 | CSARDPKNTEAFF
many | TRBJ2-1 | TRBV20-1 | CSARDPPSGGDNEQFF
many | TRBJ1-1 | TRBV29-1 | CSVDSGGGTEAFF
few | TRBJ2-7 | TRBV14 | CASSSGQQMSYEQYF
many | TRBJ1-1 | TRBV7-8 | CASSLDGSTEAFF
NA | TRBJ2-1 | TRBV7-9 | CASSLEQGTYNEQFF
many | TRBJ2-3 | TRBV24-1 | CATSDRRLAKTDTQYF
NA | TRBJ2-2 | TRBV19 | CASSSWMANTGELFF
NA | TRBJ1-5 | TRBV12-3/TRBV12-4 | CASSHRGGTQPQNF
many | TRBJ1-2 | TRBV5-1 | CASSLGLGFDYGYTF
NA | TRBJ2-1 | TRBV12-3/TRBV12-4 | CASRGLAGRNYNEQFF
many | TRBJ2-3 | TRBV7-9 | CASSLEGTDTQYF
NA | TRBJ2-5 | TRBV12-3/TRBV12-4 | CASSPQDRGETQYF